The clone carrying this T cell receptor (beta chain) was found many times. Patients counted as stable if ophthalmopathy did not develop within 18 months. These data are taken from a study of T cells in Graves' hyperthyroidism and ophthalmopathy. Regions amplified from RNA transcripts were the TCR beta CDR3 regions. When the TCR CDR3 underwent first-round RT-PCR, the HTBI primer set was used. TCRdb passed the multiplex PCR reads through MiXCR, listing each CDR3 protein once. The data contain around 350,000 distinct CDR3 sequences, around 13% of them singletons. V lost 5 bases and J lost 7, with 20 bases in between. The CDR3 has 16 residues. Germline CDR1 and CDR2: SGHTA and FQGTGA.

Specimen: blood. The chain uses TRBV7-3 and TRBJ2-2; TRBD2 might be the D (5 bases). This clonotype was obtained from a woman in her late teens or twenties with Graves' hyperthyroidism. The CDR3 sequence is CASSAMELALGGELFF. CDR3 DNA sequence: TGTGCCAGCAGCGCGATGGAGCTAGCCCTCGGCGGGGAGCTGTTTTTT.